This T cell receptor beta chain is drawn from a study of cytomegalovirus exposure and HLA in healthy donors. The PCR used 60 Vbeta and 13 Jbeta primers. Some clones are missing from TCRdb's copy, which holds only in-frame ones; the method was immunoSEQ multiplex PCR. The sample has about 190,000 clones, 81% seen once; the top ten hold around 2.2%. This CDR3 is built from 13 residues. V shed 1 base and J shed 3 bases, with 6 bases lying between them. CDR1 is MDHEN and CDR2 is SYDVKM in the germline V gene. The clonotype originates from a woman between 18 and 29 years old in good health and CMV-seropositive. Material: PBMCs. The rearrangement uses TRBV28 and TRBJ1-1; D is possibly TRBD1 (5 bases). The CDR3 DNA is TGTGCCAGCAGTTTATCGGGGGACACTGAAGCTTTCTTT. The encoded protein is CASSLSGDTEAFF.